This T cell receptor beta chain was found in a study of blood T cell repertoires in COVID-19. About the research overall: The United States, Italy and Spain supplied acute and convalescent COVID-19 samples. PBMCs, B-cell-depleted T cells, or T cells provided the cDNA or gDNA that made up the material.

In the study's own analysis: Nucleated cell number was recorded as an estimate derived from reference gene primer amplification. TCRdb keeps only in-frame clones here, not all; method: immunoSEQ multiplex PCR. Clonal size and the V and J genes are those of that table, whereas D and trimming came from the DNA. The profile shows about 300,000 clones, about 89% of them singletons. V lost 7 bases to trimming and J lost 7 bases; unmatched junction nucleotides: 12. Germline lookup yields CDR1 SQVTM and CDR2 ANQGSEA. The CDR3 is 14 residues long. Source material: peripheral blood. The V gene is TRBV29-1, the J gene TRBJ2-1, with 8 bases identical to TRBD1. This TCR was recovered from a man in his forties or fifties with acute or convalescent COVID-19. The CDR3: CSAQGTGGRNEQFF. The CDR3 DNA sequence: TGCAGCGCCCAGGGGACAGGTGGTCGTAATGAGCAGTTCTTC.